One sample yielded the 7 T cell receptor beta chains listed below, sequenced in a study of OX40 agonist ivuxolimab in advanced cancers. Repertoires were generated with immunoSEQ multiplex PCR, while TCRdb's copy carries only in-frame clones and drops some. The sample includes 25,000 or so clones, approximately 89% of them seen just once. Sample: CD4+ or CD8+ T cells sorted from blood, taken in a trial of the OX40 agonist ivuxolimab. These receptors originate from an adult with an advanced solid tumor such as melanoma, head and neck, liver or kidney cancer.

This sequence joins TRBV18 and TRBJ2-3; 7 bases line up with TRBD2. The CDR3 consists of 16 residues. Germline CDR1 and CDR2: KGHSH and LQKENI. V lost 0 bases to trimming and J lost 4 bases; unmatched junction nucleotides: 7. CDR3 coding DNA: TGTGCCAGCTCACCACCCGGACTAGTTCAGGCAGATACGCAGTATTTT. As protein: CASSPPGLVQADTQYF. The full variable domain, with the rest looked up from reference TRBV18 and TRBJ2-3, is NAGVMQNPRHLVRRRGQEARLRCSPMKGHSHVYWYRQLPEEGLKFMVYLQKENIIDESGMPKERFSAEFPKEGPSILRIQQVVRGDSAAYFCASSPPGLVQADTQYFGPGTRLTVL.

This chain uses TRBV27 with TRBJ2-1, with D possibly TRBD1 on 6 matching bases. Germline lookup yields CDR1 MNHEY and CDR2 SMNVEV (reference sequence). The V gene lost 5 bases and the J gene lost 2 bases, with 7 bases spanning the gap. This CDR3 comprises 13 residues. CDR3 protein: CASSRQAYNEQFF. The CDR3 region has the DNA TGTGCCAGCAGTCGACAGGCCTACAATGAGCAGTTCTTC.

The rearrangement uses TRBV19 and TRBJ1-1; 7 positions match TRBD1. Germline V lookup: CDR1 LNHDA, CDR2 SQIVND (reference sequence). Trimming cost V 5 bases and J 6 bases; bases outside gene matches: 15. This CDR3 spans 16 amino acids. This CDR3 reads CASSVDRVSTWAEAFF. CDR3 bases: TGTGCCAGTAGTGTCGACAGGGTCTCTACTTGGGCTGAAGCTTTCTTT.

The chain employs TRBV5-4 and TRBJ1-4; 7 bases are a match to TRBD1. CDR1 is SGHNT, CDR2 YYREEE, per germline (reference sequence). V trimming: 2 bases; J trimming: 7 bases; junction bases outside the gene matches: 5. The CDR3 consists of 14 residues. The CDR3 DNA is TGTGCCAGCAGCTTAGGGGGCGCGGGTGAAAAACTGTTTTTT. The encoded protein is CASSLGGAGEKLFF.

This chain joins TRBV11-3 and TRBJ2-1; the match to TRBD2 covers 7 bases. V dropped 7 bases and J dropped 12; count of bases not matched to a gene: 12. The CDR3 loop spans 13 amino acids. Germline CDR1 reads SGHNT; CDR2 reads YENEEA. Here the CDR3 reads CASTPAGREGQFF. The CDR3 region has the DNA TGTGCCAGCACCCCAGCGGGAAGGGAGGGGCAGTTCTTC.

V and J are TRBV9 and TRBJ1-2, with D maybe TRBD1 (6 bases). CDR3 length equals 13 residues. V was trimmed by 1 base and J by 2 bases, leaving 6 bases between them. Germline CDR1 reads SGDLS; CDR2 reads YYNGEE. CDR3 nucleotide sequence: TGTGCCAGCAGCGTACAGGGGAACTATGGCTACACCTTC. Translated: CASSVQGNYGYTF. The whole variable domain, remainder taken from reference TRBV9 and TRBJ1-2, is DSGVTQTPKHLITATGQRVTLRCSPRSGDLSVYWYQQSLDQGLQFLIQYYNGEERAKGNILERFSAQQFPDLHSELNLSSLELGDSALYFCASSVQGNYGYTFGSGTRLTVV.

The J gene is TRBJ1-1, the V gene TRBV7-2; no reliable D call. The CDR3 runs 15 residues. Trimming shortened V by 5 bases and J by 11 bases, and 24 bases separated the two germline ends. Germline V lookup: CDR1 SGHTA, CDR2 FQGNSA. This chain's CDR3 is CASSPLSGSSPPAFF. The CDR3 bases are TGTGCCAGCAGCCCACTCTCAGGCTCCTCCCCTCCGGCTTTCTTT.